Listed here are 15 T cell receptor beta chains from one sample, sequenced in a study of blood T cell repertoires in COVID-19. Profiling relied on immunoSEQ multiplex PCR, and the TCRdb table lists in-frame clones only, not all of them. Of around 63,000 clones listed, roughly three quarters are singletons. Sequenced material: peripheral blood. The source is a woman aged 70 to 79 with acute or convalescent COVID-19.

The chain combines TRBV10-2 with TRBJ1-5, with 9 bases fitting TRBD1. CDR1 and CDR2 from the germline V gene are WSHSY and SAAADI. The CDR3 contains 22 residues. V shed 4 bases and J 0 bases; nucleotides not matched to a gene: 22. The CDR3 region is CASSAVGGGRDRVGISNQPQHF. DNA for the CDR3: TGCGCCAGCAGTGCTGTAGGAGGGGGGAGGGACAGGGTAGGAATTAGCAATCAGCCCCAGCATTTT.

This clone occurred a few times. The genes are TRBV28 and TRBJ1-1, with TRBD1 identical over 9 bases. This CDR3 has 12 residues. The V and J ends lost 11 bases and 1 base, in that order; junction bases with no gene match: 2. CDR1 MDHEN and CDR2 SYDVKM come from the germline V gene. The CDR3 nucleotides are TGTGCCGGACAGGGGCCGAACACTGAAGCTTTCTTT. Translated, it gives CAGQGPNTEAFF.

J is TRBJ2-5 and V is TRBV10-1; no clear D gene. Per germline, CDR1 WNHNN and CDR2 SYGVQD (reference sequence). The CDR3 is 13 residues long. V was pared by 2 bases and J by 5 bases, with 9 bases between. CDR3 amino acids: CASSETAGETQYF. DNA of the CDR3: TGCGCCAGCAGTGAGACCGCCGGGGAGACCCAGTACTTC.

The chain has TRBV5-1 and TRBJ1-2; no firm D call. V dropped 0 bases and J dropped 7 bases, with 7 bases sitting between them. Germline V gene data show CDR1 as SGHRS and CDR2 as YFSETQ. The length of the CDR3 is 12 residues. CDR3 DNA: TGCGCCAGCAGCTTGGGGGAGGGTGGCTACACCTTC. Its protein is CASSLGEGGYTF.

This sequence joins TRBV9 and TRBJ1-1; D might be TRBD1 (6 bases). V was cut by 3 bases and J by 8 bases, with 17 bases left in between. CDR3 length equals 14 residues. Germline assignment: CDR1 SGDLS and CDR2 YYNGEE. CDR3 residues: CASSDQPGTLEAFF. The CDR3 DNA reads TGTGCCAGCAGCGACCAACCTGGGACACTCGAAGCTTTCTTT.

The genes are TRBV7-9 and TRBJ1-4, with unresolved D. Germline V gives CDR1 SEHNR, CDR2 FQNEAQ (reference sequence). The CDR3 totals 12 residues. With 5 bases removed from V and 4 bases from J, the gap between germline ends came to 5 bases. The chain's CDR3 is CASSQINEKLFF. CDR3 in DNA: TGTGCCAGCAGCCAGATTAATGAAAAACTGTTTTTT.

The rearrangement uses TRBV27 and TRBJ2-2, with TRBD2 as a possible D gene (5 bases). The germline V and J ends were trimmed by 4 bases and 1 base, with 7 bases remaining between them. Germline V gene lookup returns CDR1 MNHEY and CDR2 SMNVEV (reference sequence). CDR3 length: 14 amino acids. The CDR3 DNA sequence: TGTGCCAGCAGTTGGGCGGGGAACACCGGGGAGCTGTTTTTT. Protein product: CASSWAGNTGELFF.

The CDR3 protein is CASSLNRDNQPQHF. As DNA, the CDR3 is TGTGCCAGCAGCTTGAACAGGGATAATCAGCCCCAGCATTTT. V usage is TRBV5-6 and J usage is TRBJ1-5; weak D call: TRBD1 (6 bases). The CDR3 contains 14 residues. Germline assignment: CDR1 SGHDT and CDR2 YYEEEE. Trimming stripped 1 base from V and 4 bases from J, with 9 bases between.

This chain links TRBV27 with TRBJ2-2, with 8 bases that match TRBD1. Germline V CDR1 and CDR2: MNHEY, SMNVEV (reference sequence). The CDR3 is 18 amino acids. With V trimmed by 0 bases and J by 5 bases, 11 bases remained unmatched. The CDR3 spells CASSLSINRGLKTGELFF. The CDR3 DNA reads TGTGCCAGCAGTTTATCGATTAACAGGGGGTTAAAGACCGGGGAGCTGTTTTTT.

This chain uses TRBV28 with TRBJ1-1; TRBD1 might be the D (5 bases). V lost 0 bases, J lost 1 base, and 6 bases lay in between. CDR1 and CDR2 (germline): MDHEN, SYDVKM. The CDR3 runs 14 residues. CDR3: CASSLWQGNTEAFF. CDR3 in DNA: TGTGCCAGCAGTTTATGGCAGGGGAACACTGAAGCTTTCTTT.

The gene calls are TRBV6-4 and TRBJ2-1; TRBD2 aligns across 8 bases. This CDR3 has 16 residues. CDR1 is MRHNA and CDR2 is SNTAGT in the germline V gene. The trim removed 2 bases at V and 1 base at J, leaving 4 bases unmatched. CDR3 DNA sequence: TGTGCCAGCAGTGACGGGCGGGGGGCATCCTACAATGAGCAGTTCTTC. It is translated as CASSDGRGASYNEQFF.

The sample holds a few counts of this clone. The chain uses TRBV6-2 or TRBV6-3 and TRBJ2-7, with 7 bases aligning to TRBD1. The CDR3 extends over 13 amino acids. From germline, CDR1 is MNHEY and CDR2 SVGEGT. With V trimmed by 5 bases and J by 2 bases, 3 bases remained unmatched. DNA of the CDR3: TGTGCCAGCAGTGAGACAGGGCCCTACGAGCAGTACTTC. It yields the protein CASSETGPYEQYF.

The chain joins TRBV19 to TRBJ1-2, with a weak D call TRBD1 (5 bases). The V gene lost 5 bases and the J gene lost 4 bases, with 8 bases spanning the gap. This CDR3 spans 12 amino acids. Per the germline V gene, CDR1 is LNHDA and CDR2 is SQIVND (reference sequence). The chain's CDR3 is CASSSTVYGYTF. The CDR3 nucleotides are TGTGCCAGTAGTTCGACAGTCTATGGCTACACCTTC.

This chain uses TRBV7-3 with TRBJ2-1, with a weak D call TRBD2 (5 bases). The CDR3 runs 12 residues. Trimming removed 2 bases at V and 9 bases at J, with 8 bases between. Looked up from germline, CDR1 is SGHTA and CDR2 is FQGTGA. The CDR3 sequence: CASSLVGGEQFF. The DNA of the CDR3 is TGTGCCAGCAGCTTAGTCGGAGGTGAGCAGTTCTTC.

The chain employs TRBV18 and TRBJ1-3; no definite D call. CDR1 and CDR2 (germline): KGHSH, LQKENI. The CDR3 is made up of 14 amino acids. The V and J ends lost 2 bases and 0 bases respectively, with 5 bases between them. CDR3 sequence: CASSPEGSGNTIYF. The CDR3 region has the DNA TGTGCCAGCTCACCAGAGGGCTCTGGAAACACCATATATTTT.